These 9 T cell receptor beta chains originate from one sample sequenced in a study of blood T cells in healthy people across ages. Primed by a sample-barcoded 5' primer and a J-beta primer mix, a second PCR proceeded for 7 to 11 cycles. MiXCR, applied by TCRdb to the 5' RACE reads, yields one record per CDR3 protein. The sample lists some 780,000 distinct CDR3 sequences, roughly three fifths occurring once. Sequenced material: blood. The receptor source for this set is a man aged 35 to 55 in good health.

This clonotype turned up a few times. The chain employs TRBV27 and TRBJ2-7; D is unresolved. The germline V gene has CDR1 MNHEY and CDR2 SMNVEV (reference sequence). The CDR3 spans 11 residues. The V end was cut by 2 bases, the J end by 6 bases, with 5 bases between. The CDR3 spells CASSLGTEQYF. The CDR3 DNA follows: TGTGCCAGCAGTTTAGGAACCGAGCAGTACTTC.

This clonotype was seen a handful of times. The chain employs TRBV7-2 and TRBJ1-2, with TRBD1 identical over 10 bases. Germline V gives CDR1 SGHTA, CDR2 FQGNSA. CDR3 size: 14 residues. V lost 4 bases, J lost 6 bases, and 5 bases stayed unmatched. The CDR3 is CASSYFGQGDGYTF. As DNA, the CDR3 is TGTGCCAGCAGCTACTTCGGACAGGGGGATGGCTACACCTTC.

CDR3 sequence: CASSLSRTTGELFF. CDR3 in DNA: TGTGCCAGCAGCTTAAGTCGCACCACCGGGGAGCTGTTTTTT. The chain recombines TRBV7-3 with TRBJ2-2; D is unclear. Per germline, CDR1 SGHTA and CDR2 FQGTGA. Trimming cost V 1 base and J 4 bases, with 7 bases left between them. CDR3 length equals 14 residues.

This clonotype occurred a few times. The rearrangement uses TRBV7-9 and TRBJ1-5, with D perhaps matching TRBD1 (6 bases). V lost 3 bases and J 3 bases, leaving 9 bases between the germline ends. This CDR3 comprises 14 residues. The germline CDR1 and CDR2 sequences are SEHNR and FQNEAQ (reference sequence). The CDR3 spells CASSFGQTNQPQHF. DNA for the CDR3: TGTGCCAGCAGCTTTGGACAGACCAATCAGCCCCAGCATTTT.

The sample holds a few counts of this clonotype. The J gene is TRBJ2-7, the V gene TRBV7-6; no firm D call. The better agreement between TRBJ2-5 and the DNA end casts doubt on the J call. Germline V lookup: CDR1 SGHVS, CDR2 FNYEAQ. This CDR3 has 12 amino acids. The CDR3 DNA is TGTGCCAGCAGCGAGTGGTTGGAGACCCAGTACTTC. This gives the protein CASSEWLETQYF.

This chain connects TRBV10-3 to TRBJ2-4; no definite D call. The V and J ends lost 0 bases and 0 bases respectively, with 12 bases between them. The CDR3 length is 17 residues. The germline CDR1 and CDR2 sequences are ENHRY and SYGVKD. CDR3 in amino acids: CAISESGRTLAKNIQYF. The CDR3, as DNA: TGTGCCATCAGTGAGTCTGGCCGGACCTTAGCCAAAAACATTCAGTACTTC.

The rearrangement links TRBV28 to TRBJ1-6, with D unresolved. Trimming pared 7 bases from V and 10 bases from J, leaving 20 bases between. Germline CDR1 reads MDHEN; CDR2 reads SYDVKM. CDR3 length equals 15 residues. The CDR3 DNA reads as TGTGCCAGCAAAACCCCGGAGGGTTTCACGTCACCCCTCCACTTT. Its protein product is CASKTPEGFTSPLHF.

This chain uses TRBV16 with TRBJ2-7; TRBD1 matches at 8 bases. Germline loops: CDR1 KGHSY, CDR2 FQNENV. The CDR3 length is 12 residues. V dropped 3 bases and J dropped 6; count of bases not matched to a gene: 1. The CDR3 loop reads CASSQQGAEQYF. Written as DNA, the CDR3 is TGTGCCAGCAGCCAGCAGGGGGCCGAGCAGTACTTC.

This clonotype turned up a few times. V is TRBV7-2 and J is TRBJ2-5, with D uncertain. CDR1 SGHTA and CDR2 FQGNSA come from the germline V gene. Trimming took off 5 bases at V and 5 bases at J, with 6 bases between the two ends. This CDR3 is built from 11 residues. CDR3 loop: CASSPDETQYF. In DNA, the CDR3 is TGTGCCAGCAGCCCCGATGAGACCCAGTACTTC.